This passage covers 28 T cell receptor beta chains from one sample sequenced in a study of early T cells in non-severe SARS-CoV-2 infection. TCRdb called the 5' RACE reads again in MiXCR, with one record for every CDR3 protein. The sample records some 46,000 distinct CDR3 sequences, roughly 6.1% being singletons. The sequenced sample was whole blood, obtained at baseline. These receptors were taken from an adult who was a healthcare worker with PCR-confirmed SARS-CoV-2 infection or an uninfected control (not recorded which).

There are many counts of this clonotype. V is TRBV9 and J is TRBJ1-2; D perhaps matches TRBD1 (5 bases). Germline assignment: CDR1 SGDLS and CDR2 YYNGEE. Deletions cut 4 bases from V and 3 bases from J, with 19 bases between. The CDR3 length is 16 residues. This CDR3 is CASSPKGVGDYYGYTF. The CDR3 bases are TGTGCCAGCAGCCCAAAGGGCGTGGGGGACTACTATGGCTACACCTTC.

The CDR3 reads CASSVDANTEAFF. CDR3 DNA sequence: TGTGCCAGCAGCGTAGACGCGAACACTGAAGCTTTCTTT. The chain joins TRBV9 to TRBJ1-1, with D unresolved. The CDR3 totals 13 residues. V was pared by 0 bases and J by 1 base, with 4 bases between. Germline assignment: CDR1 SGDLS and CDR2 YYNGEE.

In its sample, this clonotype was seen many times. The gene calls are TRBV2 and TRBJ2-3, with a possible D match to TRBD2 (5 bases). CDR3 length equals 14 residues. Germline lookup yields CDR1 SNHLY and CDR2 FYNNEI. The V end lost 3 bases, the J end lost 3 bases, and 10 bases lay between the germline ends. The CDR3 reads CASSEEWTTDTQYF. The CDR3 DNA reads as TGTGCCAGCAGTGAGGAATGGACTACAGATACGCAGTATTTT. The full variable domain, its missing parts supplied by reference TRBV2 and TRBJ2-3, is EPEVTQTPSHQVTQMGQEVILRCVPISNHLYFYWYRQILGQKVEFLVSFYNNEISEKSEIFDDQFSVERPDGSNFTLKIRSTKLEDSAMYFCASSEEWTTDTQYFGPGTRLTVL.

A word on this clonotype: This could be a read error, since a much larger clone is one nucleotide away. The J gene is TRBJ2-1, the V gene TRBV14; 9 positions match TRBD1. Germline CDR1 SGHDN, CDR2 FVKESK. This CDR3 comprises 16 residues. With V trimmed by 4 bases and J by 5 bases, 9 bases remained unmatched. The CDR3 DNA reads TGTGCCAGCAGCCCTCCCCGGGACAGGGTAGACAATGAGCAGTTCTTC. Its translation: CASSPPRDRVDNEQFF.

The table lists this clonotype with many counts. The gene calls are TRBV11-2 and TRBJ2-7, with TRBD1 identical over 12 bases. The CDR3 length is 19 residues. CDR1 SGHAT and CDR2 FQNNGV come from the germline V gene. Trimming removed 0 bases from V and 4 bases from J; junction bases left unmatched: 13. The CDR3 protein is CASSLDDAPGDRGLYEQYF. The CDR3 DNA reads TGTGCCAGCAGCTTAGATGACGCCCCGGGGGACAGGGGGCTTTACGAGCAGTACTTC.

This clonotype was found many times. CDR3 DNA: TGTGCCAGCAAACAGACAGGAAACATTCAGTACTTC. Residues: CASKQTGNIQYF. The genes are TRBV6-6 and TRBJ2-4; possible D gene TRBD1, 6 bases. The germline V and J ends were trimmed by 7 bases and 6 bases, with 10 bases remaining between them. CDR1 MNHNY and CDR2 SVGAGI come from the germline V gene (reference sequence). The CDR3 contains 12 residues.

This clonotype came up a few times. The chain recombines TRBV20-1 with TRBJ2-1; either TRBD1 or TRBD2 may supply D (5 bases each). The V end lost 0 bases, the J end lost 6 bases, and 21 bases lay between the germline ends. The CDR3 runs to 17 residues. Germline CDR1 is DFQATT and CDR2 is SNEGSKA (reference sequence). The CDR3 DNA follows: TGCAGTGCTAGAGACCCTCCTAGAGGCATGAGGGGCAATGAGCAGTTCTTC. Encoded protein: CSARDPPRGMRGNEQFF.

This clonotype was counted only a few times. CDR3 residues: CASSSRTGEAKNIQYF. In DNA form, the CDR3 reads TGTGCCAGCAGTTCCAGGACAGGTGAAGCCAAAAACATTCAGTACTTC. The chain links TRBV6-6 to TRBJ2-4; 7 bases map to TRBD1. Per germline, CDR1 MNHNY and CDR2 SVGAGI (reference sequence). This CDR3 region has 16 residues. With V trimmed by 4 bases and J by 0 bases, 6 bases remained unmatched.

This rearrangement joins TRBV11-2 to TRBJ2-2, with D unclear. Trimming shortened V by 2 bases and J by 2 bases, and 9 bases separated the two germline ends. The CDR3 covers 15 residues. The germline gives CDR1 SGHAT, CDR2 FQNNGV. The CDR3: CASSLRQDNTGELFF. The CDR3 DNA reads as TGTGCCAGCAGCTTACGGCAGGATAACACCGGGGAGCTGTTTTTT.

This clonotype turned up a few times. V and J are TRBV7-2 and TRBJ1-1; possible D gene TRBD1, 5 bases. The CDR3 has 14 residues. Germline-derived CDR1 and CDR2 are SGHTA and FQGNSA. Trimming cost V 5 bases and J 2 bases, with 12 bases left between them. The CDR3, as DNA: TGTGCCAGCAGCCCCGACAGCCTTAACACTGAAGCTTTCTTT. The encoded protein is CASSPDSLNTEAFF. Filled out from reference TRBV7-2 and TRBJ1-1, the complete variable domain reads GAGVSQSPSNKVTEKGKDVELRCDPISGHTALYWYRQSLGQGLEFLIYFQGNSAPDKSGLPSDRFSAERTGGSVSTLTIQRTQQEDSAVYLCASSPDSLNTEAFFGQGTRLTVV.

The V gene is TRBV7-9, the J gene TRBJ2-7; D remains ambiguous. The ends were cut back, 4 bases at V and 6 bases at J, with 16 bases in the middle. The germline gives CDR1 SEHNR, CDR2 FQNEAQ (reference sequence). The CDR3 extends over 14 amino acids. The CDR3 spells CASSSWEPRFEQYF. CDR3 bases: TGTGCCAGCAGCTCTTGGGAACCTCGGTTCGAGCAGTACTTC.

This clonotype appeared many times. V gene TRBV18 combines with J gene TRBJ1-6; TRBD1 is a possible D gene (6 bases). CDR1 KGHSH and CDR2 LQKENI come from the germline V gene. The CDR3 extends over 16 amino acids. Trimming removed 0 bases at V and 6 bases at J, with 12 bases between. CDR3 protein: CASSPPSRGSNSPLHF. The CDR3 nucleotides are TGTGCCAGCTCACCACCGTCCAGGGGTAGTAATTCACCCCTCCACTTT.

The table lists this clonotype with a few counts. The V gene is TRBV20-1, the J gene TRBJ2-1; D call uncertain. V lost 3 bases and J 3 bases, leaving 15 bases between the germline ends. Per the germline V gene, CDR1 is DFQATT and CDR2 is SNEGSKA (reference sequence). This CDR3 region has 15 residues. CDR3 DNA sequence: TGCAGTGCTAGTAGGGCTGGAGTAAGCTACAATGAGCAGTTCTTC. Residues: CSASRAGVSYNEQFF.

This clonotype has a handful of counts. The missing conserved phenylalanine or tryptophan at the end of this CDR3 makes a read error likely. The V and J genes are TRBV7-3 and TRBJ2-1; 7 bases agree with TRBD1. The germline CDR1 and CDR2 sequences are SGHTA and FQGTGA. The CDR3 length is 13 residues. Trimming removed 2 bases from V and 6 bases from J; junction bases left unmatched: 1. The CDR3 region is CASSLGQANEQFL. The CDR3 coding sequence is TGTGCCAGCAGCTTAGGACAGGCCAATGAGCAGTTCCTC.

This clonotype was seen repeatedly, ten times or more. The rearrangement uses TRBV7-3 and TRBJ2-1; no clear D. The ends were cut back, 4 bases at V and 8 bases at J, with 9 bases in the middle. The length of the CDR3 is 12 residues. Germline V gene lookup returns CDR1 SGHTA and CDR2 FQGTGA. The chain's CDR3 is CASSSVGDEQFF. CDR3 coding DNA: TGTGCCAGCAGCTCGGTGGGTGATGAGCAGTTCTTC.

This clonotype was observed many times. The rearrangement uses TRBV19 and TRBJ1-3, with D hard to call. This CDR3 has 14 residues. Germline V lookup: CDR1 LNHDA, CDR2 SQIVND (reference sequence). V lost 4 bases and J 0 bases, leaving 7 bases between the germline ends. In DNA, the CDR3 is TGTGCCAGTAGTAGGAAGAGCTCTGGAAACACCATATATTTT. Its translation: CASSRKSSGNTIYF. The variable domain in full, completed from reference TRBV19 and TRBJ1-3, reads DGGITQSPKYLFRKEGQNVTLSCEQNLNHDAMYWYRQDPGQGLRLIYYSQIVNDFQKGDIAEGYSVSREKKESFPLTVTSAQKNPTAFYLCASSRKSSGNTIYFGEGSWLTVV.

This clonotype was counted a few times. This chain uses TRBV7-9 with TRBJ1-2; the D is unclear. This CDR3 is built from 12 residues. V lost 2 bases and J lost 8, with 9 bases in between. The germline V gene has CDR1 SEHNR and CDR2 FQNEAQ (reference sequence). CDR3 nucleotide sequence: TGTGCCAGCAGCTTAAAGAGTGAAGGCTACACCTTC. This gives the protein CASSLKSEGYTF.

The rearrangement uses TRBV3-1 and TRBJ2-4; a weak D match, TRBD2 (6 bases). V lost 3 bases, J lost 0 bases, and 9 bases lay in between. The CDR3 is made up of 15 amino acids. Per the germline V gene, CDR1 is LGHDT and CDR2 is YNNKEL (reference sequence). The CDR3 loop reads CASSQGAGAKNIQYF. The DNA of the CDR3 is TGTGCCAGCAGCCAGGGAGCGGGAGCCAAAAACATTCAGTACTTC.

The genes are TRBV19 and TRBJ2-4, with D perhaps TRBD2 (5 bases). This CDR3 comprises 16 residues. Germline V lookup: CDR1 LNHDA, CDR2 SQIVND (reference sequence). The V end was cut by 3 bases, the J end by 0 bases, with 12 bases between. The CDR3 nucleotides read TGTGCCAGTAGTATTTCGTGGGAGAGAGCCAAAAACATTCAGTACTTC. It specifies CASSISWERAKNIQYF. The entire variable domain, with the rest obtained from reference TRBV19 and TRBJ2-4, is as follows: DGGITQSPKYLFRKEGQNVTLSCEQNLNHDAMYWYRQDPGQGLRLIYYSQIVNDFQKGDIAEGYSVSREKKESFPLTVTSAQKNPTAFYLCASSISWERAKNIQYFGAGTRLSVL.

This chain connects TRBV20-1 to TRBJ2-1; 11 positions match TRBD2. This CDR3 is built from 13 residues. With V trimmed by 6 bases and J by 10 bases, 8 bases remained unmatched. Germline CDR1 reads DFQATT; CDR2 reads SNEGSKA (reference sequence). Here the CDR3 DNA reads TGCAGTGCCGAAGGGACTAGCGGAAAAGAGCAGTTCTTC. Protein product: CSAEGTSGKEQFF.

This chain uses TRBV27 with TRBJ1-6, with a weak D call TRBD1 (5 bases). Looked up from germline, CDR1 is MNHEY and CDR2 is SMNVEV (reference sequence). The CDR3 is 16 residues long. Trimming left V 5 bases short and J 7 bases short, with 18 bases between. CDR3 in amino acids: CASSPLPGLRNSPLHF. The CDR3, as DNA: TGTGCCAGCAGTCCATTACCGGGACTTAGAAATTCACCCCTCCACTTT.

This chain joins TRBV7-8 and TRBJ1-1; D is uncertain. The CDR3 has 14 residues. The V gene's germline CDR1 is SGHVS and CDR2 FQNEAQ. Deletions cut 0 bases from V and 0 bases from J, with 5 bases between. The CDR3 nucleotides read TGTGCCAGCAGCTTAGCAATAGTGAACACTGAAGCTTTCTTT. It specifies CASSLAIVNTEAFF.

This clonotype was seen repeatedly, ten times or more. The CDR3 protein is CASSLARGYNEQFF. CDR3 nucleotides: TGTGCCAGCAGTTTAGCCAGAGGGTACAATGAGCAGTTCTTC. The chain links TRBV12-3 or TRBV12-4 to TRBJ2-1; a possible D gene is TRBD2 (5 bases). V lost 0 bases and J 4 bases, leaving 7 bases between the germline ends. The length of the CDR3 is 14 residues.

This clonotype was detected many times. The CDR3 reads CASSIKGRNAQYF. CDR3 bases: TGTGCCAGTAGTATCAAGGGACGGAACGCCCAGTACTTC. This chain connects TRBV19 to TRBJ2-5; D could derive from TRBD1 or TRBD2 (5 bases each). The CDR3 totals 13 residues. Germline CDR1 and CDR2: LNHDA and SQIVND (reference sequence). Trimming took off 3 bases at V and 9 bases at J, with 14 bases between the two ends.

This clonotype was observed a handful of times. The rearrangement joins TRBV6-2 or TRBV6-3 to TRBJ2-1; 7 positions agree with TRBD2. Germline V gene lookup returns CDR1 MNHEY and CDR2 SVGEGT. There are 15 residues in the CDR3. J lost 6 bases, V lost 7 bases, and 12 bases had no gene match. The CDR3 DNA reads as TGTGCCAGCACCCCCGGACTAGATGGAGCCAATGAGCAGTTCTTC. It encodes CASTPGLDGANEQFF.

Note on this clonotype: A much larger clone is a single base away; this may be a read error. This sequence joins TRBV6-5 and TRBJ1-3; TRBD1 might be the D (6 bases). The CDR3 contains 17 residues. The V gene's germline CDR1 is MNHEY and CDR2 SVGAGI. CDR3 sequence (DNA): TGTGCCACCAGTTACCGGACAGCCCGATTGACTGGAAACACCATATATTTT. Translation gives CATSYRTARLTGNTIYF.

This clonotype was picked up many times. The rearrangement joins TRBV7-3 to TRBJ2-1; D possibly uses TRBD1 or TRBD2 (5 bases each). The ends were cut back, 8 bases at V and 7 bases at J, with 12 bases in the middle. The length of the CDR3 is 12 residues. CDR1 is SGHTA and CDR2 is FQGTGA in the germline V gene. The CDR3 here is CASSGTTNEQFF. CDR3 in DNA: TGTGCCAGCTCCGGGACCACTAATGAGCAGTTCTTC.

Ten or more counts support this clonotype. This chain joins TRBV6-5 and TRBJ2-1, with D possibly being TRBD2 (5 bases). Germline V CDR1 and CDR2: MNHEY, SVGAGI. This CDR3 contains 15 residues. Trimming left V 6 bases short and J 4 bases short, with 16 bases between. The CDR3 nucleotides are TGTGCCAGCAGCCCTGAGGGCCCCAGTTACAATGAGCAGTTCTTC. Protein sequence: CASSPEGPSYNEQFF.